This T cell receptor (beta chain) stems from a study of cytomegalovirus exposure and HLA in healthy donors. Primers: 60 Vbeta forward and 13 Jbeta reverse. The method was immunoSEQ multiplex PCR; TCRdb's version includes in-frame clones alone and lacks a portion of them. The sample lists roughly 130,000 clones, roughly four fifths occurring once. As to this clone: Antigen unknown.

The CDR3 covers 13 residues. Germline lookup yields CDR1 MNHEY and CDR2 SVGAGI. The V segment lost 6 bases and the J segment 7 bases; nucleotides outside the gene matches: 7. Study-wide findings and caveats: Common viral pathogens seemed, in a later analysis, to connect with several of the most significant clusters.

This sequence originates from a girl aged 2 to 9 in good health and CMV-seronegative. V gene TRBV6-5 combines with J gene TRBJ1-2; 8 nucleotides line up with TRBD1. The sequenced material came from PBMCs. CDR3 sequence (DNA): TGTGCCAGCAGCCCGGACAGGGATGCTGGCTACACCTTC. This sequence encodes CASSPDRDAGYTF.